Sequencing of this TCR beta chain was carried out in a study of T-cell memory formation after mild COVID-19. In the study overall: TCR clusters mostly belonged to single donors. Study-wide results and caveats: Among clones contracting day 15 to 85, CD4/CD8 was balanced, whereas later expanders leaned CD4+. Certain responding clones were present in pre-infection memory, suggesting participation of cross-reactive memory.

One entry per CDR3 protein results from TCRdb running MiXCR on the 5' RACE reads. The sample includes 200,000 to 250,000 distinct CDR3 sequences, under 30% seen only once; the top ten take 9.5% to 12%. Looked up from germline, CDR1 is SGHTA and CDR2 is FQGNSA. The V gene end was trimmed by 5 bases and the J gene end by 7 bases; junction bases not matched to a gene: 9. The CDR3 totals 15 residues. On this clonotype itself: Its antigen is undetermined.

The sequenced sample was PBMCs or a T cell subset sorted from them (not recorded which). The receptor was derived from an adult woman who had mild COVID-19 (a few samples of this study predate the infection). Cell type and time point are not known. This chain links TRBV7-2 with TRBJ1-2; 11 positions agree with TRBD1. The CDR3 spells CASSHGTGGSRGYTF. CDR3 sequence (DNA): TGTGCCAGCAGCCACGGGACAGGGGGTTCTCGTGGCTACACCTTC.